This entry lists 6 T cell receptor beta chains sequenced from one sample in a study of cytomegalovirus exposure and HLA in healthy donors. Researchers ran the PCR with 60 Vbeta and 13 Jbeta primers. Measured with immunoSEQ multiplex PCR; TCRdb has only the in-frame clones, and not every one. Seen here are roughly 200,000 clones, 86% observed once, and the top ten hold around 0.31%. The sample taken for sequencing was PBMCs. The receptors shown here come from a woman between 25 and 40 years old in good health and CMV-seronegative.

This clone was detected only once. V is TRBV7-9 and J is TRBJ2-1; TRBD2 agrees at 7 bases. The germline CDR1 and CDR2 sequences are SEHNR and FQNEAQ (reference sequence). The CDR3 extends over 15 amino acids. The V segment lost 5 bases and the J segment 8 bases; nucleotides outside the gene matches: 12. The DNA for the CDR3 is TGTGCCAGCAGCGGAGGGGCGGGGGTAAGCGATGAGCAGTTCTTC. It specifies CASSGGAGVSDEQFF.

V is TRBV4-1 and J is TRBJ1-4; D is possibly TRBD1 (6 bases). Trimming shortened V by 2 bases and J by 8 bases, and 15 bases separated the two germline ends. This CDR3 is 15 amino acids long. Germline loops: CDR1 MGHRA, CDR2 YSYEKL. CDR3 nucleotide sequence: TGCGCCAGCAGCCAAACCGGGACATTCGACGAAAAACTGTTTTTT. Encoded protein: CASSQTGTFDEKLFF.

The chain recombines TRBV6-5 with TRBJ1-3; TRBD1 aligns across 8 bases. V lost 0 bases to trimming and J lost 2 bases; unmatched junction nucleotides: 3. Germline V gene sequence: CDR1 MNHEY, CDR2 SVGAGI. This CDR3 is 16 amino acids long. The DNA of the CDR3 is TGTGCCAGCAGTTACTCACCGACAGGGGCTGGAAACACCATATATTTT. Amino acids: CASSYSPTGAGNTIYF.

The rearrangement links TRBV2 to TRBJ2-2; 11 bases are shared with TRBD2. Germline V gene data show CDR1 as SNHLY and CDR2 as FYNNEI. The CDR3 length is 18 residues. Trimming at V came to 8 bases and at J to 1 base, leaving 12 bases not matched to a gene. The CDR3 region has the DNA TGTGCCAGCGGGTATCCCGGGACTAGCGGCCTGAACACCGGGGAGCTGTTTTTT. Its protein product is CASGYPGTSGLNTGELFF.

The V call is TRBV5-1, the J call TRBJ2-3; 11 bases are a match to TRBD2. This CDR3 comprises 17 residues. V lost 0 bases, J lost 7 bases, and 10 bases stayed unmatched. CDR1 is SGHRS and CDR2 is YFSETQ in the germline V gene. The CDR3: CASSLEVAGGVRNTQYF. Here the CDR3 DNA reads TGCGCCAGCAGCTTGGAAGTAGCGGGAGGGGTTCGGAATACGCAGTATTTT.

This clone has just a few counts. The J gene is TRBJ2-7, the V gene TRBV5-4; 8 nucleotides agree with TRBD1. The germline CDR1 and CDR2 sequences are SGHNT and YYREEE (reference sequence). The CDR3 sequence is 10 residues long. V was clipped by 7 bases and J by 7 bases; unmatched bases: 1. The CDR3 coding sequence is TGTGCCAGCGGGGACAGGGAGCAGTACTTC. Translated: CASGDREQYF.